The rows below give T cell receptor beta chains drawn from one sample of a study of OX40 agonist ivuxolimab in advanced cancers. Libraries were prepared by immunoSEQ multiplex PCR; TCRdb keeps only in-frame clonotypes and omits some of them. The sample carries about 82,000 clones, approximately 82% recorded once. This specimen consisted of CD4+ or CD8+ T cells sorted from blood, obtained in a trial of the OX40 agonist ivuxolimab. The receptors shown here come from an adult with an advanced solid tumor such as melanoma, head and neck, liver or kidney cancer. Both conserved end residues are part of each CDR3. The D gene is left open where the match is weak. Some rows have no size entry. The others give once, few or many, or a class for an expanded clone.

j_call clone_size v_call d_call cdr3_length cdr3_nt cdr3_aa
TRBJ1-2 . TRBV19 . 13 TGTGCCAGTATCGGGGCAGCTAACTATGGCTACACCTTC CASIGAANYGYTF
TRBJ1-1 . TRBV2 . 13 TGTGCCAGCAGAGCGGAAGTGAACACTGAAGCTTTCTTT CASRAEVNTEAFF
TRBJ2-1 . TRBV29-1 TRBD2 13 TGCAGCGTAATACTAGCGGGGGGTAATGAGCAGTTCTTC CSVILAGGNEQFF
TRBJ2-3 . TRBV30 . 13 TGTGCCTGGGGGCAAGGAGGAACAGATACGCAGTATTTT CAWGQGGTDTQYF
TRBJ2-7 . TRBV2 . 12 TGTGCCAGCAGTGAAACCGGTCGCGAGCAGTACTTC CASSETGREQYF
TRBJ2-7 . TRBV6-6 . 12 TGTGCCAGCAGTTCGGACAGCTACGAGCAGTACTTC CASSSDSYEQYF
TRBJ2-5 once TRBV18 . 14 TGTGCCAGCTCACCCAGGGTGGCAGGGGAGACCCAGTACTTC CASSPRVAGETQYF
TRBJ2-6 . TRBV4-2 . 17 TGTGCCAGCAGCCAAGATTTACTGATCTCTGGGGCCAACGTCCTGACTTTC CASSQDLLISGANVLTF
TRBJ1-2 . TRBV7-3 TRBD1 18 TGTGCCAGCAGCCAAACCGGGACAGGGCTTCGGGCTAACTATGGCTACACCTTC CASSQTGTGLRANYGYTF
TRBJ2-5 . TRBV12-5 . 12 TGTGCTAGTGGTTTGCCCAAGATGGGGCAGTACTTC CASGLPKMGQYF
TRBJ1-5 . TRBV9 . 11 TGTGCCAGCAGGGGATTTAAGGGCCAGCATTTT CASRGFKGQHF
TRBJ1-2 once TRBV19 . 13 TGTGCCAGTAGTATTCCTCCGACCTATGGCTACACCTTC CASSIPPTYGYTF
TRBJ2-5 . TRBV5-6 . 16 TGTGCCAGCAGCTCCCTCCTCTCGCACCAGGAAGAGACCCAGTACTTC CASSSLLSHQEETQYF
TRBJ1-2 . TRBV18 TRBD1 13 TGTGCCAGCTCAGGGGGACAGATCTATGGCTACACCTTC CASSGGQIYGYTF
TRBJ1-5 . TRBV2 . 15 TGTGCCAGCACAGAGGGACGGGCCCTTGCACAGCCCCAGCATTTT CASTEGRALAQPQHF
TRBJ1-1 . TRBV19 . 13 TGTGCCAGTAGTATAGATCTGAACACTGAAGCTTTCTTT CASSIDLNTEAFF
TRBJ1-1 . TRBV10-3 . 14 TGTGCCATCATACAGGGTCCGGGGAACACTGAAGCTTTCTTT CAIIQGPGNTEAFF
TRBJ2-1 . TRBV6-5 . 16 TGTGCCAGCAGTTCCGACAGGCCCCTCTTCGGCAATGAGCAGTTCTTC CASSSDRPLFGNEQFF
TRBJ1-1 . TRBV2 . 15 TGTGCCAGCAGTGAACGGCGGGTGGGGGTCACTGAAGCTTTCTTT CASSERRVGVTEAFF
TRBJ1-1 . TRBV27 TRBD1 16 TGTGCCAGCAGCGATACAGGGGGCGCAGGGGGCACTGAAGCTTTCTTT CASSDTGGAGGTEAFF
TRBJ1-5 . TRBV9 . 16 TGTGCCAGCAGCGTTGACGGGGGGATGAGCAATCAGCCCCAGCATTTT CASSVDGGMSNQPQHF
TRBJ1-2 . TRBV5-6 . 13 TGTGCCAGCAGCTTGGAAAGGAACTATGGCTACACCTTC CASSLERNYGYTF
TRBJ2-2 . TRBV29-1 TRBD1 14 TGCAGCGTTGGGGTAGGACAGGACACCGGGGAGCTGTTTTTT CSVGVGQDTGELFF
TRBJ1-4 . TRBV7-9 . 14 TGTGCCAGCAGCTTAGCGACAGGAAATGAAAAACTGTTTTTT CASSLATGNEKLFF
TRBJ2-5 . TRBV11-2 TRBD2 15 TGTGCCAGCAGCAAACTAGCGGGGGTCAGATGGACCCAGTACTTC CASSKLAGVRWTQYF
TRBJ2-5 once TRBV7-6 TRBD2 17 TGTGCCAGCAGCTTGGGGACTAGCGGGGGGCTGGGGGAGACCCAGTACTTC CASSLGTSGGLGETQYF
TRBJ1-4 . TRBV7-9 TRBD1 15 TGTGCCAGCAGCCCGGGACAGGGATTTAATGAAAAACTGTTTTTT CASSPGQGFNEKLFF
TRBJ1-4 . TRBV7-9 TRBD1 16 TGTGCCAGCAGCAGCGGGACAGGGGGGACTAATGAAAAACTGTTTTTT CASSSGTGGTNEKLFF
TRBJ1-5 . TRBV7-9 . 15 TGTGCCAGCAGTCGCCTCGGGGTGGGCAATCAGCCCCAGCATTTT CASSRLGVGNQPQHF
TRBJ2-1 . TRBV10-3 TRBD2 17 TGTGCCATCAGTGACCCCTCGGCTAGCGGGGGATACAATGAGCAGTTCTTC CAISDPSASGGYNEQFF
TRBJ1-1 few TRBV5-1 . 13 TGCGCCAGCAGCCCCGATATGAGCACTGAAGCTTTCTTT CASSPDMSTEAFF
TRBJ1-2 . TRBV5-8 TRBD1 14 TGTGCCAGCAGCTTGGACAGGGGGCCCTATGGCTACACCTTC CASSLDRGPYGYTF
TRBJ1-3 . TRBV7-9 . 16 TGTGCCAGCAGCTTAAGTGGGCCAGGCTCTGGAAACACCATATATTTT CASSLSGPGSGNTIYF
TRBJ1-2 . TRBV11-3 . 12 TGTGCCAGCAGCTTTTTCGAATATGGCTACACCTTC CASSFFEYGYTF
TRBJ2-3 . TRBV6-4 . 13 TGTGCCAGCAGTGACTCGGGCAGTGATACGCAGTATTTT CASSDSGSDTQYF
TRBJ2-3 once TRBV6-1 . 15 TGTGCCAGCACTAGGGGGGCTTGGAGCACAGATACGCAGTATTTT CASTRGAWSTDTQYF
TRBJ1-5 . TRBV7-2 . 14 TGTGCCAGCAGTCCCCAGGGGAACAATCAGCCCCAGCATTTT CASSPQGNNQPQHF
TRBJ1-1 few TRBV30 . 15 TGTGCCTGGAGTATCGGCGGCGAAGGAGGCACTGAAGCTTTCTTT CAWSIGGEGGTEAFF
TRBJ2-3 . TRBV7-3 TRBD2 15 TGTGCCAGCAGTCCATCTAGCGGCAGCACAGATACGCAGTATTTT CASSPSSGSTDTQYF
TRBJ1-2 . TRBV29-1 TRBD1 13 TGCAGCGTAACAGACAGGGGCAACTATGGCTACACCTTC CSVTDRGNYGYTF
TRBJ2-7 . TRBV27 . 15 TGTGCCAGCAGTTTATCCGGGGCCGCCCCTTGGGAGCAGTACTTC CASSLSGAAPWEQYF
TRBJ1-2 . TRBV4-1 TRBD1 13 TGCGCCAGCAGCCGGGGGACAGGGGATGGCTACACCTTC CASSRGTGDGYTF
TRBJ2-7 . TRBV5-8 . 13 TGTGCCAGCAGCCGTCGACAGTCCTACGAGCAGTACTTC CASSRRQSYEQYF
TRBJ2-2 . TRBV2 TRBD1 15 TGTGCCAGCAGTTCCCGGACAGGGAACACCGGGGAGCTGTTTTTT CASSSRTGNTGELFF
TRBJ2-5 once TRBV7-9 TRBD2 12 TGTGCCAGCCGGAGGGAGGGAGAGACCCAGTACTTC CASRREGETQYF
TRBJ1-3 once TRBV30 TRBD1 15 TGTGCCTGGAGTGTGGGGTCAGGGGGTGGAAACACCATATATTTT CAWSVGSGGGNTIYF